The sequence of this TCR beta chain was determined in a study of tissue T cells after allogeneic stem cell transplantation. General observations from the study: In patients and mice, blood and spleen missed much of tissue repertoire. Some tissue clones might be persisting host cells; their alloreactivity or antigen specificity was not determined. Within patients, tissue anatomy strongly shaped TCR repertoire composition.

TCRdb's copy holds only in-frame clones and misses some; the assay was immunoSEQ multiplex PCR. The table lists about 7,200 clones, about 48% of them singletons. This CDR3 contains 12 residues. V lost 4 bases and J lost 5, with 7 bases in between. Looked up from germline, CDR1 is KGHPV and CDR2 is FQNQEV (reference sequence). In its sample, this clone ranks as medium-sized (0.01 to 0.1%). Its specificity is not known. Genes and germline come from the mouse. The read stops 1 residue short of the end of the CDR3; the missing end is completed from the germline J gene. Sample time point: mouse harvest day 7 after allogeneic transplant. Mouse grafts combined 10^7 T-cell-depleted bone marrow cells with 10^6 splenic CD5+ T cells. Mice had MHC-mismatched B6 into BALB/c GVHD, sampled day 7 or 14.

The receptor was isolated from a female BALB/c mouse given C57BL/6 T cells with graft-versus-host disease after an allogeneic hematopoietic cell transplant. Sequenced input: lymph node tissue. V and J are TRBV26 and TRBJ2-5, with D tentatively TRBD1 (5 bases). CDR3 residues: CASSPGRDTQYF. CDR3 DNA, as far as it was read: TGTGCCAGCAGTCCAGGGAGAGACACCCAGTAC.